This T cell receptor beta chain is drawn from a study of blood T cells in healthy people across ages (dated by TCRdb to the mid-2010s). General notes on the study: In model experiments, template switching captured roughly one uniquely barcoded TCR beta cDNA molecule for every two T cells. Donors were grouped into four age groups: young (average 16 years), middle-aged (roughly 38), aged (approximately 58) and long-lived (about 82). The study measured age-related changes in TCR beta repertoire diversity using deep sequencing normalized with unique cDNA molecular identifiers. To avoid experimental bias, donors of different ages were spread randomly across the sequencing lanes. For two donors (one aged 18 to 30 and one aged 80 or older), the study analyzed two additional independent replicas of 1 million unique cDNA reads from the same blood draw. General conclusions and limits of the study: The long-lived group showed more naive CD4+ T cells, fewer expanded clones and increased TCR diversity than the aged group, suggesting age selection. Bulk unsorted PBMC profiling prevented conclusive comparison of naive and antigen-experienced compartments. As age increased, observed TCR beta diversity per million T cells dropped in a roughly linear way, and a significant reduction was already evident by age 40. A strong correlation was found between observed TCR beta diversity and the percentage of naive T cells measured by flow cytometry. Estimates of total diversity based on one million sequenced T cells were considered lower bounds and underestimates. The CMV infection status of donors was not known, potentially confounding age-related changes in expanded clonotypes.

This clonotype was seen more than once but under ten times. This receptor's antigen is unknown. Per-nucleotide qualities are absent, and no much larger clonotype sits a single base away. Donors were approximately 42 systemically healthy Caucasian individuals from Russia aged roughly 6 to 100 years. Each donor gave around 9 milliliters of peripheral blood, collected into EDTA-treated Vacutainer tubes. Ficoll-Paque density-gradient centrifugation was used to isolate PBMCs, with at least 6.5 million per sample. Total RNA was extracted from PBMCs with Trizol reagent, with at least 5.5 micrograms obtained per sample. For every donor, flow cytometry on a PBMC aliquot measured the percentage of naive CD45RAhigh/CD27high T cells. Library creation used 5' RACE. Sequencing was performed on an Illumina HiSeq 2500. A second PCR of roughly 6 to 12 cycles was performed with a sample-barcoded 5' primer and a J-beta primer mix. A unique molecular identifier was introduced onto each TCR beta cDNA molecule by a template-switch 5' adaptor carrying 12 random nucleotides. Each sample yielded at least 3 million CDR3-containing paired-end reads. All of the RNA was converted into first-strand cDNA using the Mint cDNA synthesis kit, with a TRBC-specific oligonucleotide serving as the primer. After uracil-DNA glycosylase treatment, a first 18-cycle PCR used universal primers M1SS and BC2_uni_R on all cDNA. On the study's bioinformatics: For normalization, 1 million high-quality reads, each with a distinct molecular identifier, were randomly selected from each sample. Instead of being binned into consensus sequences, reads with shared molecular identifiers were discarded. MiTCR, run with a Q25 quality threshold and the strictest error-elimination algorithm, handled CDR3 identification, clonotype clustering and error correction. A nonparametric unseen species model with Euler transformation was used to estimate lower-bound total TCR beta diversity. TCRdb took the public reads, trimmed them with fastp at Q25, ran MiXCR for clone calling and kept in-frame beta chains. Each record represents a unique CDR3 protein, reported with the most common genes and DNA among its rows. The V and J calls reflect TCRdb's pipeline rather than the authors' work. The table for this sample lists over 1,500,000 distinct CDR3 sequences; around 48% of them were counted only once. The top ten clones comprise 2.1% of the sample.

The sequence was collected from a woman aged 40-49 years in good health. The sequenced sample consisted of blood.

The CDR3 sequence is CSFRDRAYEQYF. Read as DNA, the sequence is TGCAGCTTCCGGGACAGGGCCTACGAGCAGTACTTC. The chain joins TRBV29-1 to TRBJ2-7, with 9 central nucleotides matching TRBD1. From a lookup of the germline V gene, CDR1 and CDR2 are SQVTM and ANQGSEA. Inclusive of the bounding cysteine and phenylalanine, the CDR3 is 12 residues long. Only the CDR3 DNA is retained, 36 bases long and in frame from the first base. The junction shows trimming of 8 bases on V and 2 bases on J, and the gene matches do not reach 4 bases of it.